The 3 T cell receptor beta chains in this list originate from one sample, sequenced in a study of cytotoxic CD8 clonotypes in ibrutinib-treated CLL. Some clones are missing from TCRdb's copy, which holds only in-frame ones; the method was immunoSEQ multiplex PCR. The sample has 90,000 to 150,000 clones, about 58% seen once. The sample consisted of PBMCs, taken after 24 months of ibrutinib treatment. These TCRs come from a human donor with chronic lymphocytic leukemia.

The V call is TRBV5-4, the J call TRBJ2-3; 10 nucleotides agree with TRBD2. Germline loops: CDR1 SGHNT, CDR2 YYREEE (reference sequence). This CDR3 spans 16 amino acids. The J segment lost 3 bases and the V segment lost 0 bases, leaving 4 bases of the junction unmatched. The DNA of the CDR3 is TGTGCCAGCAGCTTGGAGCGGGGGGGTATTACAGATACGCAGTATTTT. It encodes CASSLERGGITDTQYF.

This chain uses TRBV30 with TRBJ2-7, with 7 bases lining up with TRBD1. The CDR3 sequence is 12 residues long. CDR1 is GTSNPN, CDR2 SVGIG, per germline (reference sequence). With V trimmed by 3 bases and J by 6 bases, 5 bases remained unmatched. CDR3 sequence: CAWSANRGEQYF. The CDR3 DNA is TGTGCCTGGAGCGCGAACAGGGGCGAGCAGTACTTC.

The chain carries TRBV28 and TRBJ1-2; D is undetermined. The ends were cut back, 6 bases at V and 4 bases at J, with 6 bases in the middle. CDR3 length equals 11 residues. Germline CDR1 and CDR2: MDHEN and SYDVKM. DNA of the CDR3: TGTGCCAGCAGCTCTCTCTATGGCTACACCTTC. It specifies CASSSLYGYTF.